The present T cell receptor beta chain was sequenced within a study of radiation and T cells in renal cell carcinoma (dated by TCRdb to about 2020). About the investigation overall: Samples came from a clinical trial, in which primary renal cell carcinomas received 15 Gy stereotactic body radiation therapy followed by nephrectomy 4 weeks later. In total, approximately 53 samples, comprising 26 tumors and around 27 peripheral blood samples, were subjected to TCR beta sequencing. Across all 50 or so samples, approximately 4,000,000 unique CDR3 nucleotide sequences, encoding roughly 2,600,000 unique CDR3 amino acid sequences, were identified.

From the cysteine up to the phenylalanine, the CDR3 has a length of 16 residues. The only DNA kept is the CDR3, 48 bases in frame from the first base. The germline V gene (reference sequence) sets CDR1 to SSHAT and CDR2 to FNYEAQ. This clone was seen a few times. Its antigen remains unidentified. Mismatch with germline at one junction end may stem from a read error. Here is what the overall study found, with its caveats: An increase in top tumor clonotypes in blood was observed from baseline to 2 weeks post-radiation, followed by contraction by 4 weeks, which was taken to suggest transient expansion of tumor-resident clones. Because pretreatment tumor biopsies were not available, the baseline intratumoral presence of clonotypes could not be determined. Effects of radiation dose or scheduling on the TCR repertoire could not be addressed with the single-armed trial design. Dynamics of the blood repertoire were not tracked past 4 weeks after treatment.

The immunoSEQ kit was used, according to the manufacturer's recommendations, to generate TCR beta libraries from genomic DNA. Library preparation used a first multiplex PCR with proprietary primers, then a second PCR adding unique barcodes, with bead cleanups after each round. Each sample batch included a kit-provided positive control reaction and a negative control reaction. The final libraries were assessed on an Agilent 4200 TapeStation D1000 ScreenTape, pooled by volume, and quantified by qPCR. An Illumina NextSeq500 fitted with a MidOutput 150-cycle cartridge performed the sequencing, running 156 Read1 cycles and 15 Index1 cycles with the kit's custom primers. The pooled library was loaded at 0.75 to 1 pM with a 20% PhiX control spike-in. The authors processed their data as follows. The vendor-processed data were analyzed in R, and a clonotype was defined as all T cells that share the same CDR3 nucleotide sequence. For clone abundance analyses, frequencies were normalized to the 10,000 most abundant clones per sample. Public T cell clones, which averaged fewer than five per sample, were excluded before analysis. Tumor-enriched clonotypes and baseline blood-enriched clonotypes were defined as those with an abundance difference of at least 32-fold between compartments. Clonotypes expanded or contracted between blood time points were identified with a beta-binomial differential abundance model. The Baroni-Urbani and Buser coefficient was used to measure tumor-blood repertoire similarity, and groups were compared with two-tailed Wilcoxon tests in R. Here the immuneACCESS table is served through TCRdb, limited to in-frame sequences with V and J called. Missing clones are a known gap in these copies; in checked studies unresolved V genes cover under half, and the rest lacks a known reason. V and J calls and clone size are as listed in that table; D and trimming were resolved from the DNA. The sample records around 130,000 clones, roughly four fifths of which are singletons. Jointly, the top ten make up approximately 1.9% of the sample.

Reading the label with the study, this specimen's time point is: blood 2 weeks post-SBRT. Explained via the paper, the treatment or condition label denotes: 15 Gy SBRT to primary tumor, nephrectomy 4 weeks later. Serial peripheral blood from radiation-treated patients was sampled at baseline, 2 weeks and 4 weeks after SBRT to track tumor-enriched clonotypes. All patients had renal cell carcinoma with clear cell pathology. The QIAamp DNA Blood Mini Kit (Qiagen) was used to prepare genomic DNA for TCR sequencing. Samples were included in the analyses only if all quality control checks were passed. The V gene is TRBV7-7 and the J gene is TRBJ1-5; the D region possibly corresponds to TRBD1 (6 bases align). The TCR sequence derives from an older woman with renal cell carcinoma. The input for sequencing was blood, taken from a patient whose treatment included radiotherapy and nephrectomy. The CDR3 region reads CASSLARGLPNQPQHF. The DNA reads TGTGCTAGCAGCTTAGCAAGGGGGTTGCCCAATCAGCCCCAGCATTTT.